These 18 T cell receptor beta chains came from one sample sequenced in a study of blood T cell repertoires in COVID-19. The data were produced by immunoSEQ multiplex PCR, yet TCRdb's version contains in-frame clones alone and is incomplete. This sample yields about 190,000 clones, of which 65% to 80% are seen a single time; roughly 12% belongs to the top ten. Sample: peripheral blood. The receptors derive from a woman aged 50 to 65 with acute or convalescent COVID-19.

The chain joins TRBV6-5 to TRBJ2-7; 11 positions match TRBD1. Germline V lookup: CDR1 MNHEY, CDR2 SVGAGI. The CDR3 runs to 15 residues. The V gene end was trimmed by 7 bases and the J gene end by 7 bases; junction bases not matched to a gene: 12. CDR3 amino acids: CASTSAGQGAGEQYF. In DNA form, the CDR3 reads TGTGCCAGCACATCGGCCGGACAGGGGGCTGGTGAGCAGTACTTC.

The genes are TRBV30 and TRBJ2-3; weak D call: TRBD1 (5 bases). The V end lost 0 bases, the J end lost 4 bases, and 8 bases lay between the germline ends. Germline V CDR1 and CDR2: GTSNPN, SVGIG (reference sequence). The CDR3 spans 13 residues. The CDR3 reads CAWSVGVPDTQYF. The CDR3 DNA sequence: TGTGCCTGGAGTGTAGGGGTACCAGATACGCAGTATTTT.

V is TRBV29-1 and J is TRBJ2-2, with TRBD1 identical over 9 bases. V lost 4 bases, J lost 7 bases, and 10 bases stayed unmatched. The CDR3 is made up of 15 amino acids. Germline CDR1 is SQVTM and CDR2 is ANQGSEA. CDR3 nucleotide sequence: TGCAGCGTTGGGAGGGGGACAGGGATGCACGGGGAGCTGTTTTTT. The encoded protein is CSVGRGTGMHGELFF.

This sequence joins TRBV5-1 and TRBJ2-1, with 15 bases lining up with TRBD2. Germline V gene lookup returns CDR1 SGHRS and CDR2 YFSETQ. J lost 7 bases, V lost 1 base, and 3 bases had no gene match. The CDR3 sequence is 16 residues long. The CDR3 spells CASSLSGLAGGNEQFF. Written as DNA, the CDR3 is TGCGCCAGCAGCTTGTCGGGACTAGCGGGAGGTAATGAGCAGTTCTTC. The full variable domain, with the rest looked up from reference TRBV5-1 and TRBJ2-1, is KAGVTQTPRYLIKTRGQQVTLSCSPISGHRSVSWYQQTPGQGLQFLFEYFSETQRNKGNFPGRFSGRQFSNSRSEMNVSTLELGDSALYLCASSLSGLAGGNEQFFGPGTRLTVL.

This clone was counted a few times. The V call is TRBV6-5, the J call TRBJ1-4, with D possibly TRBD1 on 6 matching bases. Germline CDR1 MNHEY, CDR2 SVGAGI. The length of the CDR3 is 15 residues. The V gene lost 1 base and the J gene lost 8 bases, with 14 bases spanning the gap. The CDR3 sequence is CASSYLGGAREKLFF. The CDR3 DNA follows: TGTGCCAGCAGTTACTTAGGGGGGGCTCGGGAAAAACTGTTTTTT.

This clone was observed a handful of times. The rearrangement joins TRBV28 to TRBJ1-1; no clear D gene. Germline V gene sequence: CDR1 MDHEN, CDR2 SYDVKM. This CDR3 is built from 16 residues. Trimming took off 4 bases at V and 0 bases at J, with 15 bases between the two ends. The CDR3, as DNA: TGTGCCAGCAGTTCCCAAGGGAGGACGGTGAACACTGAAGCTTTCTTT. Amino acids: CASSSQGRTVNTEAFF. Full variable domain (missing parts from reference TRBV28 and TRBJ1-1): DVKVTQSSRYLVKRTGEKVFLECVQDMDHENMFWYRQDPGLGLRLIYFSYDVKMKEKGDIPEGYSVSREKKERFSLILESASTNQTSMYLCASSSQGRTVNTEAFFGQGTRLTVV.

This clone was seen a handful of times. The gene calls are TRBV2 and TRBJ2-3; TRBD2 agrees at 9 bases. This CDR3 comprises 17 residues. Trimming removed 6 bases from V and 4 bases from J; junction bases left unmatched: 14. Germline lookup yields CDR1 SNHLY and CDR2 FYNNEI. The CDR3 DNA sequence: TGTGCCAGCAGCAGCGGGAGGCTTACCCTGGGGCCAGATACGCAGTATTTT. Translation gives CASSSGRLTLGPDTQYF.

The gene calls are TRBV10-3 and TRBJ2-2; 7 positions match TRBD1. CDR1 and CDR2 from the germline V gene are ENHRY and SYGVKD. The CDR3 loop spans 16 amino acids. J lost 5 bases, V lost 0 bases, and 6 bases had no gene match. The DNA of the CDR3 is TGTGCCATCAGTGAGTCGCAGGGGGTATGGACCGGGGAGCTGTTTTTT. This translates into CAISESQGVWTGELFF.

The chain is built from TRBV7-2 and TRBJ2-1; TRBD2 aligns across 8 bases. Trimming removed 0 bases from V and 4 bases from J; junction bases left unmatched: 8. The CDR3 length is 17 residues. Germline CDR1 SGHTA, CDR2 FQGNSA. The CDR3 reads CASSLALAGTTYNEQFF. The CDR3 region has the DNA TGTGCCAGCAGCTTAGCGCTAGCGGGTACGACTTACAATGAGCAGTTCTTC.

The CDR3 DNA sequence: TGTGCCAGCAGCCCCGGGACAGCGACCTACGAGCAGTACTTC. It encodes CASSPGTATYEQYF. V usage is TRBV11-3 and J usage is TRBJ2-7; 7 bases align to TRBD1. Germline loops: CDR1 SGHNT, CDR2 YENEEA. The CDR3 loop spans 14 amino acids. With 5 bases clipped from V and 2 bases from J, the junction kept 6 bases outside the gene matches.

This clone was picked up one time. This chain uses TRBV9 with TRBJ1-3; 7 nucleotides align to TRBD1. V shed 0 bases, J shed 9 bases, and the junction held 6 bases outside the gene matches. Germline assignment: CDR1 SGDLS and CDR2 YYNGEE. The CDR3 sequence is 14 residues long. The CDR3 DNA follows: TGTGCCAGCAGCGTAGAGGGGGCTAGGGGCACCATATATTTT. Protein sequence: CASSVEGARGTIYF.

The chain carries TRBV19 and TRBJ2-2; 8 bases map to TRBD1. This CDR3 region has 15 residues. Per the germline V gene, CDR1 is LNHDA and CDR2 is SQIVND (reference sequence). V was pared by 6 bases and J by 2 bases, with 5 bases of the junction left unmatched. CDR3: CASSEDRGNTGELFF. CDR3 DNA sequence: TGTGCCAGTAGCGAAGACAGGGGAAACACCGGGGAGCTGTTTTTT.

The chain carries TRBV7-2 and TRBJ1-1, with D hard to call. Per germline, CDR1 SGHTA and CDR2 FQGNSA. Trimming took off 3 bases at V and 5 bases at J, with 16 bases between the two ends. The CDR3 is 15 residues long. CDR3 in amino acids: CASSFHPTGETEAFF. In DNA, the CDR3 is TGTGCCAGCAGCTTTCACCCTACCGGGGAAACTGAAGCTTTCTTT.

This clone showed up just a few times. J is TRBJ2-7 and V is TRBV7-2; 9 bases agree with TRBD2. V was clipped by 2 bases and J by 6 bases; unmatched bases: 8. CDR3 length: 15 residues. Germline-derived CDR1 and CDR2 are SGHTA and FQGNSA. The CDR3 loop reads CASSLNLAGAGEQYF. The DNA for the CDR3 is TGTGCCAGCAGCTTAAACTTAGCGGGAGCGGGCGAGCAGTACTTC.

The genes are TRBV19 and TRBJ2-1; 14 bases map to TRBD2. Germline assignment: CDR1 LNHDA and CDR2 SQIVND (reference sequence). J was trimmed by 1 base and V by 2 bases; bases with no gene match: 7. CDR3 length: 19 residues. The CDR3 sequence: CASSIQGLAGDLSYNEQFF. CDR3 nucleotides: TGTGCCAGTAGTATACAGGGACTAGCGGGAGATTTATCCTACAATGAGCAGTTCTTC.

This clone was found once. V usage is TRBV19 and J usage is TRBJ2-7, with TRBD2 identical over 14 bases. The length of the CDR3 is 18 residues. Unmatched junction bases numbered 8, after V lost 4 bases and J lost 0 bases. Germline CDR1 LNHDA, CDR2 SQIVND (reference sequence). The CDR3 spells CASSTGLAGGFFSYEQYF. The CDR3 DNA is TGTGCCAGTAGTACCGGACTAGCGGGGGGATTCTTCTCCTACGAGCAGTACTTC. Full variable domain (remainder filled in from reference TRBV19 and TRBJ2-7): DGGITQSPKYLFRKEGQNVTLSCEQNLNHDAMYWYRQDPGQGLRLIYYSQIVNDFQKGDIAEGYSVSREKKESFPLTVTSAQKNPTAFYLCASSTGLAGGFFSYEQYFGPGTRLTVT.

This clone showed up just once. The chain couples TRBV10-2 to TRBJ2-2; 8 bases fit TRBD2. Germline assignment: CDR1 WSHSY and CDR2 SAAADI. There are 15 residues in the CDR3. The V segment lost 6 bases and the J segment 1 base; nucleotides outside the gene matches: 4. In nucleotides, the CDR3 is TGCGCCAGCAGGTCTAGCGGGTTGAACACCGGGGAGCTGTTTTTT. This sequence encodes CASRSSGLNTGELFF.

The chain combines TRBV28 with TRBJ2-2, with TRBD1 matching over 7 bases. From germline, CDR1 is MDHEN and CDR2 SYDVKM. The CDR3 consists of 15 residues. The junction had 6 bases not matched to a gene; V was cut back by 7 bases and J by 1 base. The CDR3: CASKLRTGNTGELFF. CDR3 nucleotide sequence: TGTGCCAGCAAGTTACGGACAGGGAACACCGGGGAGCTGTTTTTT.